The present TCR beta chain was sequenced within a study of shared clonotypes between healthy human individuals. Broader study findings: Shared clonotypes across all four donors exceeded non-shared ones in generation probability.

Per the study methods: Sequence data from immunoSEQ were junction-only and lacked quality scores; consequently, filtering differed. TCRdb's copy holds only in-frame clones and misses some; the assay was immunoSEQ multiplex PCR. The DNA gave D and trimming, while V, J and clone size come from that table. The sample includes about 2.5 million clones, roughly 90% seen only once; the top ten take about 0.36%. V shed 8 bases, J shed 8 bases, and the junction held 15 bases outside the gene matches. The CDR3 spans 15 residues. The germline V gene encodes CDR1 MNHNS and CDR2 SASEGT. This clone was picked up one time. The antigen is not known.

The rearrangement uses TRBV6-1 and TRBJ2-3, with 8 bases that match TRBD1. Sequenced input: naive CD4+ T cells from PBMCs. Subset here: CD45RA+ positively selected. This TCR came from a man aged 18 to 30 in good health. Some clones in this sample may be carry-over from other donors' samples. In DNA form, the CDR3 reads TGTGCCAGCGGTGGGCAGGGGGCAGCGGTCGGTACGCAGTATTTT. Translated: CASGGQGAAVGTQYF.